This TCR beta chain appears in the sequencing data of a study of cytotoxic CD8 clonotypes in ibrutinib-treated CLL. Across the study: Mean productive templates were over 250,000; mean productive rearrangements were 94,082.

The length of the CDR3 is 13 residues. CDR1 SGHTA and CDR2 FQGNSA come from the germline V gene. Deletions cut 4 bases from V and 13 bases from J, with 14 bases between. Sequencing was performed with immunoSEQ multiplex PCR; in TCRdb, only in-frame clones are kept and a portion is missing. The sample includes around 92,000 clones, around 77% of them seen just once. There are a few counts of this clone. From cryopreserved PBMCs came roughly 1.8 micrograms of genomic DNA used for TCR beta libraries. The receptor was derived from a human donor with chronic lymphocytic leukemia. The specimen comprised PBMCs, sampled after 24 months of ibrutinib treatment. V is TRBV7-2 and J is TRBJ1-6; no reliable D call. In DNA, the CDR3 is TGTGCCAGCAGCTCCCAGATGGGGTTCCCCCTCCACTTT. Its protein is CASSSQMGFPLHF.